This T cell receptor beta chain was captured in a study of blood T cell repertoires in COVID-19. Study context: Sources were T cells, B-cell-depleted T cells, or PBMCs; the material itself was cDNA or gDNA.

Participants came from fewer than 25 US areas, aged about 18 to 89 years. Cohort allocation depended upon clinical history that participants reported. Methods used by the authors: How many nucleated cells were present was estimated from reference gene primer amplification. Profiling relied on immunoSEQ multiplex PCR, and the TCRdb table lists in-frame clones only, not all of them. V, J and clone size reflect that table, while D and trimming were determined from the DNA. The data show about 140,000 clones, about four fifths seen once. Trimming at V came to 0 bases and at J to 6 bases, leaving 4 bases not matched to a gene. The CDR3 contains 15 residues. Germline lookup yields CDR1 KGHSY and CDR2 FQNENV.

The chain has TRBV16 and TRBJ2-1; 8 positions match TRBD2. Sequences were obtained from PBMCs or T cells enriched from blood (not recorded which). The receptor's source is a woman aged 18-30 years who had been exposed to COVID-19. The CDR3 nucleotides read TGTGCCAGCAGCCAATCCCCGACTAGCGCCAATGAGCAGTTCTTC. As protein: CASSQSPTSANEQFF.